The 24 T cell receptor beta chains in this list originate from one sample, sequenced in a study of cytomegalovirus exposure and HLA in healthy donors. Researchers ran the PCR with 60 Vbeta and 13 Jbeta primers. Sequencing was performed with immunoSEQ multiplex PCR; in TCRdb, only in-frame clones are kept and a portion is missing. The sample contains some 180,000 clones, around four fifths of which appear only once. Sequencing input: PBMCs. The receptors come from a man in his forties in good health and CMV-seropositive.

Worth noting for this clone: The same CDR3 can be traced to other DNA sequences in this sample. The chain carries TRBV9 and TRBJ2-7; 7 bases agree with TRBD2. The trim removed 0 bases at V and 2 bases at J, leaving 2 bases unmatched. This CDR3 comprises 14 residues. Per the germline V gene, CDR1 is SGDLS and CDR2 is YYNGEE. CDR3 in amino acids: CASSVGGGTYEQYF. In DNA form, the CDR3 reads TGTGCCAGCAGCGTAGGGGGAGGGACCTACGAGCAGTACTTC.

Only one count was recorded for this clone. This rearrangement joins TRBV2 to TRBJ1-5; D gene ambiguous. V lost 2 bases and J 2 bases, leaving 7 bases between the germline ends. The CDR3 contains 14 residues. Per germline, CDR1 SNHLY and CDR2 FYNNEI. The CDR3 DNA follows: TGTGCCAGCAGTGAACGCTACGGCAATCAGCCCCAGCATTTT. Translated: CASSERYGNQPQHF.

The CDR3 DNA reads TGTGCCAGCACCCGACTAGCGGGAGTGGGGGAGCAGTACTTC. This codes for CASTRLAGVGEQYF. The chain combines TRBV5-8 with TRBJ2-7; 12 nucleotides align to TRBD2. This CDR3 is built from 14 residues. In germline, CDR1 is SGHTS, CDR2 YDEGEE. Trimming removed 6 bases from V and 7 bases from J; junction bases left unmatched: 8.

This chain joins TRBV7-6 and TRBJ1-3; no reliable D call. The CDR3 is 16 residues long. V was shortened by 3 bases and J by 0 bases, with 12 bases between the two germline ends. Germline CDR1 SGHVS, CDR2 FNYEAQ. This CDR3 is CASSFSRSGSGNTIYF. The CDR3, as DNA: TGTGCCAGCAGCTTTTCGAGGTCGGGCTCTGGAAACACCATATATTTT.

The chain couples TRBV5-1 to TRBJ2-2; D might be TRBD2 (6 bases). CDR1 is SGHRS, CDR2 YFSETQ, per germline. This CDR3 region has 16 residues. Between the trimmed V and J ends, which lost 0 bases and 4 bases, there was a span of 13 bases. CDR3 amino acids: CASSLDPAGTTGELFF. The CDR3 DNA reads as TGCGCCAGCAGCTTGGACCCGGCGGGAACCACCGGGGAGCTGTTTTTT.

This sequence joins TRBV5-6 and TRBJ1-5, with D possibly matching TRBD1 (6 bases). The CDR3 consists of 13 residues. With 3 bases removed from V and 5 bases from J, the gap between germline ends came to 9 bases. CDR1 and CDR2 from the germline V gene are SGHDT and YYEEEE. Here the CDR3 reads CASSYRVHQPQHF. CDR3 DNA sequence: TGTGCCAGCAGCTACAGGGTCCATCAGCCCCAGCATTTT.

The rearrangement uses TRBV7-2 and TRBJ2-7; tentative D call: TRBD1 (5 bases). V was trimmed by 2 bases and J by 3 bases, leaving 17 bases between them. The germline gives CDR1 SGHTA, CDR2 FQGNSA. The CDR3 length is 16 residues. The CDR3 is CASSLPEGHVDYEQYF. As DNA, the CDR3 is TGTGCCAGCAGCTTACCCGAAGGACATGTAGACTACGAGCAGTACTTC.

This clone was seen more than once but under ten times. The chain is built from TRBV9 and TRBJ2-2; possible D gene TRBD1, 6 bases. Germline V lookup: CDR1 SGDLS, CDR2 YYNGEE. This CDR3 comprises 14 residues. V shed 3 bases and J shed 3 bases, with 9 bases lying between them. CDR3 sequence reads: CASSEQGYTGELFF. The CDR3 DNA sequence: TGTGCCAGCAGCGAACAGGGTTACACCGGGGAGCTGTTTTTT.

The chain carries TRBV18 and TRBJ2-2, with D maybe TRBD1 (6 bases). CDR3 size: 12 residues. The V gene's germline CDR1 is KGHSH and CDR2 LQKENI. The V gene lost 5 bases and the J gene lost 10 bases, with 11 bases spanning the gap. The CDR3 sequence is CASSADRTELFF. In DNA, the CDR3 is TGTGCCAGCTCAGCAGACAGGACGGAGCTGTTTTTT.

The rearrangement uses TRBV4-1 and TRBJ1-5; a weak D match, TRBD1 (5 bases). Between the trimmed V and J ends, which lost 8 bases and 5 bases, there was a span of 25 bases. CDR3 length: 17 amino acids. CDR1 and CDR2 (germline): MGHRA, YSYEKL. As DNA, the CDR3 is TGCGCCAGCCCTCCAAGATTGGATCGGGGGTTGCATCAGCCCCAGCATTTT. Translated: CASPPRLDRGLHQPQHF.

The chain carries TRBV28 and TRBJ2-7, with 8 bases identical to TRBD2. The germline V gene has CDR1 MDHEN and CDR2 SYDVKM. The CDR3 runs to 14 residues. The ends lost 3 bases at V and 10 bases at J; junction bases unmatched: 11. The CDR3 DNA sequence: TGTGCCAGCAGTTTTGTAGCGGGACTGGAAGAACAGTACTTC. It encodes CASSFVAGLEEQYF.

This chain connects TRBV29-1 to TRBJ2-2; maybe TRBD2 (5 bases). Germline CDR1 is SQVTM and CDR2 is ANQGSEA. Trimming took off 4 bases at V and 8 bases at J, with 11 bases between the two ends. The CDR3 is 12 amino acids. CDR3 bases: TGCAGCGTTGGACTAATGTGGGGGGAGCTGTTTTTT. Protein sequence: CSVGLMWGELFF.

On this clone: The sample holds other DNA sequences that translate to the same CDR3. This chain links TRBV19 with TRBJ1-5; no clear D gene. In germline, CDR1 is LNHDA, CDR2 SQIVND (reference sequence). Trimming shortened V by 5 bases and J by 1 base, and 3 bases separated the two germline ends. The length of the CDR3 is 12 residues. CDR3 coding DNA: TGTGCCAGTAGTCTGAGCAATCAGCCCCAGCATTTT. Its translation is CASSLSNQPQHF.

The chain has TRBV30 and TRBJ2-7, with TRBD1 matching 10 bases. This CDR3 region has 17 residues. Trimming at V came to 1 base and at J to 6 bases, leaving 15 bases not matched to a gene. The V gene's germline CDR1 is GTSNPN and CDR2 SVGIG (reference sequence). CDR3 DNA sequence: TGTGCCTGGAGTGCAAACCCCCCAGACAGGGGGCGCCTCGAGCAGTACTTC. Its translation: CAWSANPPDRGRLEQYF. The whole variable domain, remainder taken from reference TRBV30 and TRBJ2-7, is SQTIHQWPATLVQPVGSPLSLECTVEGTSNPNLYWYRQAAGRGLQLLFYSVGIGQISSEVPQNLSASRPQDRQFILSSKKLLLSDSGFYLCAWSANPPDRGRLEQYFGPGTRLTVT.

Notes on this clone: The junction and the germline gene differ at one end; a read error may be behind it. The rearrangement links TRBV19 to TRBJ2-6; D may be TRBD1 (5 bases). In germline, CDR1 is LNHDA, CDR2 SQIVND (reference sequence). The CDR3 length is 15 residues. CDR3 loop: CASSIKGAGANGLTF. Here the CDR3 DNA reads TGTGCCAGTAGTATCAAAGGTGCTGGGGCCAACGGCCTGACTTTC.

V usage is TRBV7-9 and J usage is TRBJ1-6; 7 nucleotides line up with TRBD1. V lost 4 bases to trimming and J lost 7 bases; unmatched junction nucleotides: 4. The CDR3 length is 14 residues. The germline V gene encodes CDR1 SEHNR and CDR2 FQNEAQ (reference sequence). The CDR3 here is CASSSGQENSPLHF. In nucleotides, the CDR3 is TGTGCCAGCAGCTCCGGACAGGAAAATTCACCCCTCCACTTT.

CDR3 amino acids: CASHVRLAGSYNEQFF. CDR3 nucleotides: TGTGCCAGCCACGTTCGGCTAGCGGGCTCCTACAATGAGCAGTTCTTC. The chain uses TRBV5-4 and TRBJ2-1, with 8 bases aligning to TRBD2. Germline-derived CDR1 and CDR2 are SGHNT and YYREEE (reference sequence). V gave up 7 bases and J gave up 0 bases; unmatched junction bases: 9. The CDR3 runs to 16 residues.

This chain joins TRBV11-2 and TRBJ2-3; D perhaps matches TRBD1 (6 bases). CDR3 size: 16 residues. Germline values: CDR1 SGHAT, CDR2 FQNNGV. V was clipped by 4 bases and J by 4 bases, with 18 bases between them. DNA of the CDR3: TGTGCCAGCAGCTCTACACTAGGGGGTTGGGCAGATACGCAGTATTTT. It is translated as CASSSTLGGWADTQYF.

The CDR3 loop is CASRVGGIGAFF. The CDR3 DNA is TGTGCCAGCAGAGTGGGGGGGATAGGTGCTTTCTTT. The V call is TRBV2, the J call TRBJ1-1; TRBD1 might be the D (5 bases). In germline, CDR1 is SNHLY, CDR2 FYNNEI. CDR3 length equals 12 residues. The ends were cut back, 6 bases at V and 11 bases at J, with 16 bases in the middle.

This clone was found a few times. This chain joins TRBV6-6 and TRBJ1-1, with D perhaps matching TRBD1 (5 bases). In germline, CDR1 is MNHNY, CDR2 SVGAGI (reference sequence). The CDR3 sequence is 13 residues long. Trimming removed 6 bases at V and 1 base at J, with 9 bases between. The CDR3 loop is CASRVGQNTEAFF. For the CDR3, the DNA is TGTGCCAGCAGAGTCGGACAGAACACTGAAGCTTTCTTT.

The CDR3 nucleotides are TGTGCCAGCAGCGGACTAGCGCAGGAGCAGTACTTC. It specifies CASSGLAQEQYF. This chain links TRBV2 with TRBJ2-7; 9 positions agree with TRBD2. This CDR3 has 12 amino acids. CDR1 is SNHLY, CDR2 FYNNEI, per germline. V dropped 6 bases and J dropped 7; count of bases not matched to a gene: 4.

V and J are TRBV30 and TRBJ2-1; TRBD2 matches 7 bases. CDR1 GTSNPN and CDR2 SVGIG come from the germline V gene (reference sequence). This CDR3 has 14 residues. V shed 6 bases, J shed 6 bases, and the junction held 11 bases outside the gene matches. The DNA of the CDR3 is TGTGCCTGCTTAAGGGCTAGCGGACCCAATGAGCAGTTCTTC. Its protein is CACLRASGPNEQFF.

This sequence joins TRBV5-4 and TRBJ1-4; 7 bases are shared with TRBD1. CDR3 size: 14 residues. After removal of 4 bases from V and 1 base from J, the junction contained 1 base not matched to a gene. Germline lookup yields CDR1 SGHNT and CDR2 YYREEE (reference sequence). CDR3 DNA sequence: TGTGCCAGCAGCCCAGGGGGAACTAATGAAAAACTGTTTTTT. Amino acids: CASSPGGTNEKLFF.

This clone is a singleton in its sample. The chain couples TRBV10-3 to TRBJ1-2, with 7 bases identical to TRBD1. Germline trimming cut 10 bases from V and 8 bases from J; bases unmatched to any gene: 13. The germline V gene has CDR1 ENHRY and CDR2 SYGVKD. The CDR3 sequence is 13 residues long. CDR3 sequence (DNA): TGTGCCACCGGACAGGCCGCCGTGGCCGGCTACACCTTC. As protein: CATGQAAVAGYTF.